The 12 T cell receptor beta chains below all came from one sample that was sequenced in a study of memory CD4+ T cells and cytomegalovirus serostatus. The sort gate was single viable CD3+CD4+CD8-CD45RO+ cells for memory CD4+ T cells. The protocol was immunoSEQ multiplex PCR, while the TCRdb copy is restricted to in-frame clones and leaves out a portion. The sample records tens of thousands of clones, 80% to 90% being singletons. What was sequenced was memory CD4+ T cells from blood. The receptors come from an adult in good health and CMV-seropositive.

This clone was recorded a few times. The CDR3 sequence is CASSPSQGYYGYTF. The CDR3 DNA follows: TGTGCCAGCTCACCTTCGCAGGGATACTATGGCTACACCTTC. This chain joins TRBV18 and TRBJ1-2; D possibly corresponds to TRBD1 (5 bases). Looked up from germline, CDR1 is KGHSH and CDR2 is LQKENI. The CDR3 extends over 14 amino acids. V lost 3 bases to trimming and J lost 3 bases, with 11 bases between them.

The chain recombines TRBV2 with TRBJ1-5, with D unresolved. In germline, CDR1 is SNHLY, CDR2 FYNNEI. Trimming cost V 5 bases and J 6 bases, with 11 bases left between them. CDR3 size: 13 residues. The CDR3 coding sequence is TGTGCCAGCAGTCCAGGTGAAGGTCAGCCCCAGCATTTT. It yields the protein CASSPGEGQPQHF.

V usage is TRBV29-1 and J usage is TRBJ2-1, with D possibly matching TRBD2 (5 bases). V lost 3 bases to trimming and J lost 0 bases, with 12 bases between them. Germline V gene sequence: CDR1 SQVTM, CDR2 ANQGSEA. The CDR3 totals 15 residues. The CDR3 here is CSVDGGPSSYNEQFF. The CDR3 DNA is TGCAGCGTTGATGGCGGGCCGAGCTCCTACAATGAGCAGTTCTTC.

This sequence joins TRBV21-1 and TRBJ2-2; the tabulated D call, TRBD1, remains unverified against the DNA. TRBV21-1 constitutes a pseudogene. The CDR3 totals 16 residues. The CDR3 bases are TGTGCCAGCAGCCCAGCGAGGGGGCGGTACACCGGGGAGCTGTTTTTT. This encodes CASSPARGRYTGELFF.

In this sample, this clone turned up once. V gene TRBV25-1 combines with J gene TRBJ1-6, with a weak D call TRBD1 (5 bases). The V gene lost 1 base and the J gene lost 10 bases, with 11 bases spanning the gap. This CDR3 spans 14 amino acids. Germline V gene data show CDR1 as MGHDK and CDR2 as SYGVNS. This chain's CDR3 is CASSELLRDSPLHF. The CDR3 nucleotides read TGTGCCAGCAGTGAATTACTCCGGGACTCACCCCTCCACTTT.

The chain links TRBV28 to TRBJ2-7; D uncertain. Germline CDR1 is MDHEN and CDR2 is SYDVKM. This CDR3 region has 15 residues. V was shortened by 2 bases and J by 0 bases, with 11 bases between the two germline ends. The CDR3 nucleotides read TGTGCCAGCAGTTTACCGGGCTCCTTCTCCTACGAGCAGTACTTC. It yields the protein CASSLPGSFSYEQYF.

This chain links TRBV7-2 with TRBJ2-7, with 10 bases lining up with TRBD2. J was trimmed by 2 bases and V by 4 bases; bases with no gene match: 5. Germline V gene data show CDR1 as SGHTA and CDR2 as FQGNSA. The CDR3 has 15 amino acids. For the CDR3, the DNA is TGTGCCAGCAGCTCCCAAGCGGGAGGGACCTACGAGCAGTACTTC. Its translation: CASSSQAGGTYEQYF.

This rearrangement joins TRBV6-5 to TRBJ2-7, with 10 positions matching TRBD2. The germline gives CDR1 MNHEY, CDR2 SVGAGI. The length of the CDR3 is 13 residues. J lost 3 bases, V lost 8 bases, and 4 bases had no gene match. CDR3 loop: CASQLAGYYEQYF. The CDR3 nucleotides read TGTGCCAGCCAACTAGCGGGGTACTACGAGCAGTACTTC.

A few counts support this clone. V gene TRBV4-1 combines with J gene TRBJ1-1; TRBD1 is a possible D gene (6 bases). CDR3 size: 14 residues. Germline assignment: CDR1 MGHRA and CDR2 YSYEKL. Trimming left V 8 bases short and J 5 bases short, with 18 bases between. The CDR3 region is CASLSPGARTEAFF. CDR3 nucleotides: TGCGCCAGCCTCAGCCCGGGGGCGCGTACTGAAGCTTTCTTT.

This chain joins TRBV7-2 and TRBJ2-1; unclear D gene. The CDR3 is 12 amino acids. Germline CDR1 reads SGHTA; CDR2 reads FQGNSA. V was shortened by 5 bases and J by 2 bases, with 4 bases between the two germline ends. The CDR3 nucleotides are TGTGCCAGCAGCCCTACCTACAATGAGCAGTTCTTC. Translating it yields CASSPTYNEQFF.

This sequence joins TRBV7-2 and TRBJ1-3; D is unclear. CDR1 and CDR2 from the germline V gene are SGHTA and FQGNSA. V lost 3 bases, J lost 0 bases, and 6 bases lay in between. The CDR3 loop spans 14 amino acids. The CDR3 spells CASSFPLSGNTIYF. The CDR3 bases are TGTGCCAGCAGCTTCCCCCTCTCTGGAAACACCATATATTTT.

The CDR3 loop reads CASSQAAGGRSNEQFF. DNA for the CDR3: TGCGCCAGCAGCCAAGCCGCGGGCGGGAGAAGCAATGAGCAGTTCTTC. The chain joins TRBV4-3 to TRBJ2-1; 7 bases are a match to TRBD2. V lost 1 base to trimming and J lost 6 bases; unmatched junction nucleotides: 9. The CDR3 runs 16 residues. The germline CDR1 and CDR2 sequences are LGHNA and YSLEER.